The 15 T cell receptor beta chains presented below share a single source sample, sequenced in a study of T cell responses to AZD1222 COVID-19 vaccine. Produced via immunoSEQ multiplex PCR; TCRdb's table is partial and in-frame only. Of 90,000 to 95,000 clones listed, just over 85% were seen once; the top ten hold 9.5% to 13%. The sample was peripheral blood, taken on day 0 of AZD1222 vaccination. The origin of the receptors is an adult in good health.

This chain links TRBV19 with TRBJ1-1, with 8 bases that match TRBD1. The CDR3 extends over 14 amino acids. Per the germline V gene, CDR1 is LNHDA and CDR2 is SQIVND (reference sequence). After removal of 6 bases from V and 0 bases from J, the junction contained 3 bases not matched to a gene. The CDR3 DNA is TGTGCCAGTAGCAGACAGGGGATGAACACTGAAGCTTTCTTT. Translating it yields CASSRQGMNTEAFF.

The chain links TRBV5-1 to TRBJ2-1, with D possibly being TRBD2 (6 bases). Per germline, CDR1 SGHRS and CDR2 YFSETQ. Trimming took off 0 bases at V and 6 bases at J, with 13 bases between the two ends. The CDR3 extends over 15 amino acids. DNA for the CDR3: TGCGCCAGCAGCTTGGTGGCTCAGGGAGGCAATGAGCAGTTCTTC. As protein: CASSLVAQGGNEQFF.

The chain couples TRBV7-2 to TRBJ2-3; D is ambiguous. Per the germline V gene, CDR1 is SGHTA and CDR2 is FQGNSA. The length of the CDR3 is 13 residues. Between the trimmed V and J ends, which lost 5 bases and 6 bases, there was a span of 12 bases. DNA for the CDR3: TGTGCCAGCAGCCCGCAACGGTTGGATACGCAGTATTTT. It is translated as CASSPQRLDTQYF.

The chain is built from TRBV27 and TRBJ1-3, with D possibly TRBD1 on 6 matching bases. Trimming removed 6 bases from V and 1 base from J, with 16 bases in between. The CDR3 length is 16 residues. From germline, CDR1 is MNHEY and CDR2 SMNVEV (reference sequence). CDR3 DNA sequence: TGTGCCAGCAGCACTACAGGGTGGGAGTCTGGAAACACCATATATTTT. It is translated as CASSTTGWESGNTIYF.

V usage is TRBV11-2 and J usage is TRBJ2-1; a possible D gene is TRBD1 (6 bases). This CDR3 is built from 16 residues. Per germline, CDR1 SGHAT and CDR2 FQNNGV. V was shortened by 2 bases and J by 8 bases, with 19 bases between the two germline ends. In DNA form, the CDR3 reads TGTGCCAGCAGCTTATTAACAGGGATTCCCCTCGATGAGCAGTTCTTC. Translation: CASSLLTGIPLDEQFF.

Written as DNA, the CDR3 is TGCGCCAGCAGTGAGTCGGGCAGGACCCTCAGGTACTTC. Protein: CASSESGRTLRYF. This rearrangement joins TRBV10-1 to TRBJ2-7; D is uncertain. CDR1 and CDR2 (germline): WNHNN, SYGVQD (reference sequence). V lost 0 bases and J lost 12, with 15 bases in between. The CDR3 is made up of 13 amino acids.

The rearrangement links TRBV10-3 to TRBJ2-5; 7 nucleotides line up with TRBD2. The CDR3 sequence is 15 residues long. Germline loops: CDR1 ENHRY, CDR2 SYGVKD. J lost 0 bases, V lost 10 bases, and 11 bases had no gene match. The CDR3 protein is CATHVGGSYQETQYF. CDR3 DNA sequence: TGTGCCACTCACGTCGGCGGGAGCTACCAAGAGACCCAGTACTTC.

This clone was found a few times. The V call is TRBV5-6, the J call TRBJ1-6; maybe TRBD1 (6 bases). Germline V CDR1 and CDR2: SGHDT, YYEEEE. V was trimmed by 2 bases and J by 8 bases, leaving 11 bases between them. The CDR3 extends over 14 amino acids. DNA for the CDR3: TGTGCCAGCAGCTTTGCAGGGGCGGATTCACCCCTCCACTTT. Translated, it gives CASSFAGADSPLHF.

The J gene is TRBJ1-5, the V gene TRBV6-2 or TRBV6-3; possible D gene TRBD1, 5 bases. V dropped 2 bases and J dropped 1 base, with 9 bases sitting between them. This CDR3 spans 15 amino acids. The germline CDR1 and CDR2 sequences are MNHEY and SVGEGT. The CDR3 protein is CASSYGGWSNQPQHF. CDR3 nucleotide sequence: TGTGCCAGCAGTTACGGGGGGTGGAGCAATCAGCCCCAGCATTTT.

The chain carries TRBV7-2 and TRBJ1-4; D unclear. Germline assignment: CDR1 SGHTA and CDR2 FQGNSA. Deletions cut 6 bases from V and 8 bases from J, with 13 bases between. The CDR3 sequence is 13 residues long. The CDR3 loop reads CASSRGVNEKLFF. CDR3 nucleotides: TGTGCCAGCAGTAGAGGAGTAAACGAAAAACTGTTTTTT.

CDR3 residues: CASSVDRRDQPQHF. The CDR3 region has the DNA TGTGCCAGCAGCGTCGACAGGAGGGATCAGCCCCAGCATTTT. The chain employs TRBV2 and TRBJ1-5; tentatively, D is TRBD1 (6 bases). This CDR3 is built from 14 residues. Trimming cost V 6 bases and J 5 bases, with 14 bases left between them. Per germline, CDR1 SNHLY and CDR2 FYNNEI.

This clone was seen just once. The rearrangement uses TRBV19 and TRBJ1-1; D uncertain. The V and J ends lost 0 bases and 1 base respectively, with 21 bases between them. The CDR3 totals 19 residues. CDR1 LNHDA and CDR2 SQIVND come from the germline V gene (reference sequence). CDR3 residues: CASSIDLGEFRSPNTEAFF. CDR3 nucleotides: TGTGCCAGTAGTATAGATCTAGGTGAATTCAGGAGCCCGAACACTGAAGCTTTCTTT.

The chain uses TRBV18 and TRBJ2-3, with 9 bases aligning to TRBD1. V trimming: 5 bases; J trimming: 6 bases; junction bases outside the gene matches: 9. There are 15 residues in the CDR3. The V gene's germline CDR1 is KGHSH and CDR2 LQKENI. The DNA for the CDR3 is TGTGCCAGCTCAGCCGGGACAGGGTTCCCCGATACGCAGTATTTT. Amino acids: CASSAGTGFPDTQYF.

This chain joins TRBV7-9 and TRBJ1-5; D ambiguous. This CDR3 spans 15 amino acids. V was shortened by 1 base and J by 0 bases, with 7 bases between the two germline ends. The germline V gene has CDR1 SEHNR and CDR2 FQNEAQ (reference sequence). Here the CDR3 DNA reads TGTGCCAGCAGCTTAGGGGGTCATAGCAATCAGCCCCAGCATTTT. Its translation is CASSLGGHSNQPQHF.

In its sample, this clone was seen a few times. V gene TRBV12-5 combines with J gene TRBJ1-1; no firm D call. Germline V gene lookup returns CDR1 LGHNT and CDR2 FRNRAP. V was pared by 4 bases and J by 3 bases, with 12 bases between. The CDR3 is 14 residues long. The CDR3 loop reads CASGSPGGYTEAFF. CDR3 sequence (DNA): TGTGCTAGTGGTTCCCCGGGTGGGTACACTGAAGCTTTCTTT.